These 28 T cell receptor beta chains originate from one sample sequenced in a study of blood T cell repertoires in COVID-19. Here immunoSEQ multiplex PCR was the method, and the copy in TCRdb shows in-frame clones only, minus some. This table has 200,000 to 250,000 clones, approximately 80% appearing once. Sequenced sample: peripheral blood. All receptors derive from a woman of 80 years or more with acute or convalescent COVID-19.

The rearrangement joins TRBV6-6 to TRBJ1-4; TRBD1 aligns across 8 bases. V lost 2 bases to trimming and J lost 4 bases; unmatched junction nucleotides: 3. The CDR3 is 15 residues long. CDR1 MNHNY and CDR2 SVGAGI come from the germline V gene (reference sequence). DNA of the CDR3: TGTGCCAGCAGTTACGCTGGGACAGGTAATGAAAAACTGTTTTTT. Encoded protein: CASSYAGTGNEKLFF.

The chain is built from TRBV7-8 and TRBJ1-5; 7 nucleotides match TRBD1. Germline CDR1 is SGHVS and CDR2 is FQNEAQ. The CDR3 is made up of 15 amino acids. V lost 1 base, J lost 7 bases, and 7 bases stayed unmatched. CDR3 sequence: CASSLGQGWGQPQHF. DNA for the CDR3: TGTGCCAGCAGCTTAGGACAGGGCTGGGGGCAGCCCCAGCATTTT.

This chain uses TRBV19 with TRBJ2-7, with D perhaps TRBD1 (6 bases). Germline CDR1 LNHDA, CDR2 SQIVND (reference sequence). This CDR3 has 12 amino acids. The V end was cut by 5 bases, the J end by 6 bases, with 11 bases between. The CDR3 DNA reads as TGTGCCAGTAGTGGAAACAGGGTCGAGCAGTACTTC. Protein: CASSGNRVEQYF.

This chain joins TRBV9 and TRBJ2-1, with 10 bases that match TRBD2. Looked up from germline, CDR1 is SGDLS and CDR2 is YYNGEE. The CDR3 totals 18 residues. The trim removed 4 bases at V and 5 bases at J, leaving 15 bases unmatched. The CDR3 DNA sequence: TGTGCCAGCAGCCCCGCCGGGACTAGCGCTTCCATCAACAATGAGCAGTTCTTC. Translation gives CASSPAGTSASINNEQFF.

V and J are TRBV5-1 and TRBJ2-6; no reliable D call. Trimming left V 4 bases short and J 0 bases short, with 11 bases between. The CDR3 has 16 residues. CDR1 and CDR2 from the germline V gene are SGHRS and YFSETQ. The CDR3 nucleotides are TGCGCCAGCAGCCTTTCGGGTGCCTCTGGGGCCAACGTCCTGACTTTC. Translated, it gives CASSLSGASGANVLTF.

The V and J genes are TRBV7-2 and TRBJ1-6; D may be TRBD1 (5 bases). V lost 2 bases to trimming and J lost 6 bases, with 11 bases between them. Per the germline V gene, CDR1 is SGHTA and CDR2 is FQGNSA. This CDR3 is 15 amino acids long. CDR3 protein: CASSLSTGTNSPLHF. The CDR3 nucleotides read TGTGCCAGCAGCTTATCAACAGGAACTAATTCACCCCTCCACTTT. Full variable domain (missing parts from reference TRBV7-2 and TRBJ1-6): GAGVSQSPSNKVTEKGKDVELRCDPISGHTALYWYRQSLGQGLEFLIYFQGNSAPDKSGLPSDRFSAERTGGSVSTLTIQRTQQEDSAVYLCASSLSTGTNSPLHFGNGTRLTVT.

The chain employs TRBV7-2 and TRBJ1-1; D is ambiguous. The CDR3 is 14 amino acids. V was clipped by 0 bases and J by 3 bases, with 8 bases between them. The V gene's germline CDR1 is SGHTA and CDR2 FQGNSA. CDR3 region: CASSLAPGDTEAFF. CDR3 in DNA: TGTGCCAGCAGCTTAGCCCCGGGAGACACTGAAGCTTTCTTT.

The CDR3 sequence is CATLAPSYNEQFF. The DNA of the CDR3 is TGTGCCACTCTAGCGCCCTCCTACAATGAGCAGTTCTTC. This chain connects TRBV19 to TRBJ2-1, with D possibly being TRBD2 (6 bases). CDR1 LNHDA and CDR2 SQIVND come from the germline V gene (reference sequence). Trimming shortened V by 10 bases and J by 0 bases, and 10 bases separated the two germline ends. The CDR3 is 13 amino acids.

V gene TRBV20-1 combines with J gene TRBJ1-6, with no clear D. The V gene lost 6 bases and the J gene lost 9 bases, with 3 bases spanning the gap. This CDR3 comprises 9 residues. Germline V lookup: CDR1 DFQATT, CDR2 SNEGSKA (reference sequence). CDR3 DNA: TGCAGTGCCGGTTCACCCCTCCACTTT. It yields the protein CSAGSPLHF.

V gene TRBV19 combines with J gene TRBJ2-5, with TRBD2 matching 12 bases. Germline trimming cut 5 bases from V and 1 base from J; bases unmatched to any gene: 8. Germline values: CDR1 LNHDA, CDR2 SQIVND (reference sequence). There are 17 residues in the CDR3. The CDR3 protein is CASSADGLAGRQETQYF. For the CDR3, the DNA is TGTGCCAGTAGTGCCGACGGACTAGCGGGGCGCCAAGAGACCCAGTACTTC.

The V call is TRBV6-5, the J call TRBJ1-2; the D is unclear. The CDR3 is 11 residues long. The germline V gene has CDR1 MNHEY and CDR2 SVGAGI. Trimming cost V 6 bases and J 2 bases, with 4 bases left between them. The CDR3 bases are TGTGCCAGCAGGGAGAACTATGGCTACACCTTC. It translates to CASRENYGYTF.

The chain is built from TRBV5-1 and TRBJ2-1; TRBD2 agrees at 10 bases. Losses at the gene ends were 2 bases for V and 8 bases for J; bases not matched to a gene: 10. The length of the CDR3 is 16 residues. CDR1 is SGHRS, CDR2 YFSETQ, per germline. CDR3 amino acids: CASSLSLAGEIDEQFF. In nucleotides, the CDR3 is TGCGCCAGCAGCTTAAGTCTAGCGGGGGAGATCGATGAGCAGTTCTTC.

This chain links TRBV2 with TRBJ2-3, with D tentatively TRBD1 (6 bases). CDR1 SNHLY and CDR2 FYNNEI come from the germline V gene. V was pared by 0 bases and J by 0 bases, with 13 bases between. The CDR3 contains 17 residues. The CDR3 here is CASSEALPGASTDTQYF. Written as DNA, the CDR3 is TGTGCCAGCAGTGAAGCGCTTCCAGGGGCGAGCACAGATACGCAGTATTTT.

The sample holds one count of this clone. This chain connects TRBV29-1 to TRBJ2-7; D is undetermined. V lost 4 bases, J lost 0 bases, and 7 bases lay in between. The CDR3 has 12 residues. Germline V lookup: CDR1 SQVTM, CDR2 ANQGSEA. The CDR3 coding sequence is TGCAGCGTTGGACAAGCCTCCTACGAGCAGTACTTC. Protein sequence: CSVGQASYEQYF.

The V call is TRBV5-4, the J call TRBJ2-6; TRBD1 is a possible D gene (5 bases). The germline CDR1 and CDR2 sequences are SGHNT and YYREEE (reference sequence). This CDR3 has 16 residues. The V gene lost 7 bases and the J gene lost 1 base, with 15 bases spanning the gap. The CDR3 DNA reads as TGTGCCAGCCTCCCCGACAGCCCATCTGGGGCCAACGTCCTGACTTTC. This codes for CASLPDSPSGANVLTF. Using reference TRBV5-4 and TRBJ2-6 for the parts outside the CDR3, the full variable domain is ETGVTQSPTHLIKTRGQQVTLRCSSQSGHNTVSWYQQALGQGPQFIFQYYREEENGRGNFPPRFSGLQFPNYSSELNVNALELDDSALYLCASLPDSPSGANVLTFGAGSRLTVL.

The chain is built from TRBV4-3 and TRBJ2-7; D call uncertain. Trimming left V 0 bases short and J 5 bases short, with 8 bases between. Germline assignment: CDR1 LGHNA and CDR2 YSLEER. The CDR3 is 13 amino acids. CDR3 nucleotide sequence: TGCGCCAGCAGCCAAGATGTGGGCCACGAGCAGTACTTC. Protein sequence: CASSQDVGHEQYF.

The chain carries TRBV6-5 and TRBJ1-2; TRBD1 agrees at 9 bases. Germline V gene lookup returns CDR1 MNHEY and CDR2 SVGAGI. V lost 6 bases to trimming and J lost 3 bases; unmatched junction nucleotides: 5. The CDR3 sequence is 14 residues long. CDR3 region: CASRGTGWYYGYTF. As DNA, the CDR3 is TGTGCCAGCAGGGGGACAGGGTGGTACTATGGCTACACCTTC.

This rearrangement joins TRBV7-2 to TRBJ2-1, with TRBD2 matching 8 bases. Unmatched junction bases numbered 4, after V lost 8 bases and J lost 4 bases. Per the germline V gene, CDR1 is SGHTA and CDR2 is FQGNSA. The CDR3 has 13 amino acids. CDR3 amino acids: CASAAGVYNEQFF. In DNA, the CDR3 is TGTGCCAGCGCAGCGGGGGTGTACAATGAGCAGTTCTTC.

V gene TRBV12-3 or TRBV12-4 combines with J gene TRBJ1-2; the D is unclear. CDR3 length: 12 residues. The ends were cut back, 5 bases at V and 5 bases at J, with 9 bases in the middle. The CDR3 nucleotides read TGTGCCAGCAGTCCGGGAGTATATGGCTACACCTTC. The encoded protein is CASSPGVYGYTF.

The chain uses TRBV5-4 and TRBJ1-1; perhaps TRBD1 as D (6 bases). The germline gives CDR1 SGHNT, CDR2 YYREEE (reference sequence). CDR3 length: 14 amino acids. V was clipped by 10 bases and J by 0 bases, with 16 bases between them. CDR3 loop: CAGGRGTMNTEAFF. CDR3 DNA sequence: TGTGCCGGGGGAAGGGGGACGATGAACACTGAAGCTTTCTTT.

The rearrangement uses TRBV10-3 and TRBJ1-1; D gene unclear. The CDR3 is 16 residues long. Germline V gene sequence: CDR1 ENHRY, CDR2 SYGVKD. Trimming took off 0 bases at V and 0 bases at J, with 11 bases between the two ends. The CDR3 DNA reads TGTGCCATCAGTGAGTCGCAGGCAGGAATGAACACTGAAGCTTTCTTT. This encodes CAISESQAGMNTEAFF.

The chain has TRBV5-4 and TRBJ2-7; 11 bases match TRBD2. This CDR3 contains 15 residues. The germline CDR1 and CDR2 sequences are SGHNT and YYREEE (reference sequence). V trimming: 3 bases; J trimming: 7 bases; junction bases outside the gene matches: 9. The CDR3 coding sequence is TGTGCCAGCAGCTCCACCATAGCGGGGGGGCAAGAGCAGTACTTC. It translates to CASSSTIAGGQEQYF.

This chain links TRBV6-5 with TRBJ1-4; D may be TRBD1 (5 bases). This CDR3 contains 15 residues. V was cut by 1 base and J by 0 bases, with 6 bases left in between. CDR1 and CDR2 from the germline V gene are MNHEY and SVGAGI. CDR3 sequence reads: CASSYLTATNEKLFF. The CDR3 DNA follows: TGTGCCAGCAGTTACTTGACAGCAACTAATGAAAAACTGTTTTTT.

This clone was seen just once. The chain employs TRBV4-2 and TRBJ2-1; 8 bases fit TRBD2. The CDR3 runs 15 residues. V gave up 7 bases and J gave up 3 bases; unmatched junction bases: 8. Germline CDR1 and CDR2: LGHNA and YNFKEQ. The CDR3 DNA reads TGTGCCAGCAACCTCGGGGGGGAGGTCTACAATGAGCAGTTCTTC. Its translation is CASNLGGEVYNEQFF.

This sequence joins TRBV5-6 and TRBJ1-3, with a weak D call TRBD1 (6 bases). V gave up 3 bases and J gave up 8 bases, with 15 bases separating them. Germline assignment: CDR1 SGHDT and CDR2 YYEEEE. The CDR3 has 14 residues. The CDR3 spells CASSSTGQGDTIYF. In DNA, the CDR3 is TGTGCCAGCAGCTCTACGGGACAAGGTGACACCATATATTTT.

The chain has TRBV30 and TRBJ1-1; 8 positions agree with TRBD1. The germline CDR1 and CDR2 sequences are GTSNPN and SVGIG (reference sequence). Losses at the gene ends were 2 bases for V and 4 bases for J; bases not matched to a gene: 3. The CDR3 spans 13 residues. In nucleotides, the CDR3 is TGTGCCTGGAGTCAGACAGGGGTCACTGAAGCTTTCTTT. Its translation is CAWSQTGVTEAFF.

Comment on this clone: The same CDR3 can be traced to other DNA sequences in this sample. The chain uses TRBV30 and TRBJ1-2; 9 nucleotides agree with TRBD1. Germline assignment: CDR1 GTSNPN and CDR2 SVGIG (reference sequence). This CDR3 contains 13 residues. Trimming at V came to 0 bases and at J to 4 bases, leaving 0 bases not matched to a gene. The CDR3 sequence is CAWSVQGAYGYTF. The CDR3 DNA sequence: TGTGCCTGGAGTGTACAGGGGGCCTATGGCTACACCTTC.

The genes are TRBV5-4 and TRBJ1-2; D is undetermined. With 5 bases removed from V and 4 bases from J, the gap between germline ends came to 12 bases. From germline, CDR1 is SGHNT and CDR2 YYREEE (reference sequence). CDR3 length equals 13 residues. The CDR3 here is CASRLAGPYGYTF. The CDR3 nucleotides are TGTGCCAGCAGGTTAGCCGGCCCCTATGGCTACACCTTC.